This T cell receptor beta chain was identified in a study of OX40 agonist ivuxolimab in advanced cancers. On this clone itself: What it recognizes is unknown.

Assay used: immunoSEQ multiplex PCR; TCRdb lists only in-frame clones, some missing. The sample gives just over 90,000 clones, around 94% of which show up once; approximately 2.4% is in the top ten. Germline V gene data show CDR1 as SGHRS and CDR2 as YFSETQ. The trim removed 4 bases at V and 3 bases at J, leaving 8 bases unmatched. The CDR3 runs 16 residues. Study-level results: Partial responders treated at 0.1-3.0 mg/kg exhibited clonal expansion among the lowest measured.

V usage is TRBV5-1 and J usage is TRBJ1-5; 9 positions agree with TRBD1. The sequencing used CD4+ or CD8+ T cells sorted from blood, collected in a trial of the OX40 agonist ivuxolimab. This sequence was found in an adult with an advanced solid tumor such as melanoma, head and neck, liver or kidney cancer. This CDR3 reads CASSPGGQGYNQPQHF. CDR3 nucleotides: TGCGCCAGCAGCCCGGGTGGACAGGGGTACAATCAGCCCCAGCATTTT.